These T cell receptor beta chains were read from a single sample in a study of vaccination and CD4 T cells after COVID-19. TCRdb reprocessed the PCR reads with MiXCR, giving one entry per CDR3 protein. The sample records 13,000 or so distinct CDR3 sequences, around 50% being singletons. The antigens of these receptors remain unknown. The specimen sequenced was CD4+ T cells from blood, cultured in vitro. The origin of the receptors is a human donor who had recovered from COVID-19. CDR3s include the opening cysteine and the closing phenylalanine or tryptophan. Each record gives: V gene, clone size, D gene, J gene, CDR3 protein, CDR3 DNA. The D gene is left open where the match is weak. Rows may omit the clone size; those that give it use once, few, many or a size class.

V gene: TRBV6-1; clone size: few; D gene: TRBD2; J gene: TRBJ2-5; CDR3 protein: CASSHLTTAGGGETQYF; CDR3 DNA: TGTGCCAGCAGCCACCTTACAACAGCGGGAGGCGGGGAGACCCAGTACTTC
V gene: TRBV28; clone size: -; D gene: TRBD2; J gene: TRBJ2-7; CDR3 protein: CASSLYPLAGGFYEQYF; CDR3 DNA: TGTGCCAGCAGTCTTTATCCGTTAGCGGGAGGTTTCTACGAGCAGTACTTC
V gene: TRBV6-1; clone size: -; D gene: TRBD2; J gene: TRBJ2-3; CDR3 protein: CASSELVAGGPPDTQYF; CDR3 DNA: TGTGCCAGCAGTGAATTGGTAGCGGGAGGGCCTCCAGATACGCAGTATTTT
V gene: TRBV28; clone size: few; D gene: TRBD2; J gene: TRBJ2-3; CDR3 protein: CASSRSGRNTDTQYF; CDR3 DNA: TGTGCCAGCAGCCGTAGCGGGAGGAATACAGATACGCAGTATTTT
V gene: TRBV11-3; clone size: -; D gene: -; J gene: TRBJ2-3; CDR3 protein: CASSLDNADTQYF; CDR3 DNA: TGTGCCAGCAGCTTAGACAACGCAGATACGCAGTATTTT
V gene: TRBV30; clone size: -; D gene: -; J gene: TRBJ1-1; CDR3 protein: CAWNGWSFELNTEAFF; CDR3 DNA: TGTGCCTGGAATGGGTGGAGTTTCGAGTTGAACACTGAAGCTTTCTTT
V gene: TRBV19; clone size: -; D gene: -; J gene: TRBJ2-5; CDR3 protein: CASRRQGGGETQYF; CDR3 DNA: TGTGCCAGTCGCCGACAGGGAGGGGGAGAGACCCAGTACTTC
V gene: TRBV20-1; clone size: -; D gene: -; J gene: TRBJ2-5; CDR3 protein: CSASDGSGETQYF; CDR3 DNA: TGCAGTGCTAGTGACGGGAGCGGGGAGACCCAGTACTTC
V gene: TRBV24-1; clone size: -; D gene: -; J gene: TRBJ2-1; CDR3 protein: CATSDVYNEQFF; CDR3 DNA: TGTGCCACCAGTGATGTTTACAATGAGCAGTTCTTC
V gene: TRBV20-1; clone size: few; D gene: -; J gene: TRBJ1-5; CDR3 protein: CSARGGNQPQHF; CDR3 DNA: TGCAGTGCTAGGGGGGGTAACCAGCCCCAGCATTTT
V gene: TRBV11-3; clone size: few; D gene: -; J gene: TRBJ2-1; CDR3 protein: CASSSVGNEQFF; CDR3 DNA: TGTGCCAGCAGCTCGGTTGGGAATGAGCAGTTCTTC
V gene: TRBV19; clone size: few; D gene: -; J gene: TRBJ2-5; CDR3 protein: CAMRLPAETYQETQYF; CDR3 DNA: TGTGCCATGAGGCTCCCGGCAGAAACATACCAAGAGACCCAGTACTTC
V gene: TRBV7-2; clone size: -; D gene: -; J gene: TRBJ2-5; CDR3 protein: CASSPRLGETQYF; CDR3 DNA: TGTGCCAGCAGCCCCCGGTTAGGAGAGACCCAGTACTTC
V gene: TRBV15; clone size: -; D gene: -; J gene: TRBJ2-7; CDR3 protein: CATSRGGETGLQYF; CDR3 DNA: TGTGCCACCAGCAGAGGGGGGGAGACGGGGCTTCAGTACTTC
V gene: TRBV27; clone size: few; D gene: TRBD1; J gene: TRBJ1-2; CDR3 protein: CASSLRTGAFYGYTF; CDR3 DNA: TGTGCCAGCAGTTTGAGGACAGGAGCTTTCTATGGCTACACCTTC
V gene: TRBV6-1; clone size: few; D gene: -; J gene: TRBJ1-6; CDR3 protein: CASSLNVGSPLHF; CDR3 DNA: TGTGCCAGCAGCCTAAACGTGGGTTCACCCCTCCACTTT
V gene: TRBV28; clone size: -; D gene: -; J gene: TRBJ2-7; CDR3 protein: CASSLGNSVAIHYEQYF; CDR3 DNA: TGTGCCAGCAGTCTCGGGAATTCGGTAGCGATCCACTACGAGCAGTACTTC
V gene: TRBV4-3; clone size: -; D gene: -; J gene: TRBJ2-5; CDR3 protein: CASSQDAREETQYF; CDR3 DNA: TGCGCCAGCAGCCAAGATGCCAGAGAAGAGACCCAGTACTTC
V gene: TRBV23-1; clone size: -; D gene: -; J gene: TRBJ1-2; CDR3 protein: CATDRTIFHGYTF; CDR3 DNA: TGCGCCACTGACAGAACAATATTTCATGGCTACACCTTC
V gene: TRBV7-9; clone size: few; D gene: TRBD1; J gene: TRBJ1-2; CDR3 protein: CASSLGTGIYGYTF; CDR3 DNA: TGTGCCAGCAGCTTAGGGACAGGGATCTATGGCTACACCTTC
V gene: TRBV7-2; clone size: -; D gene: -; J gene: TRBJ2-2; CDR3 protein: CASSSWTANTGELFF; CDR3 DNA: TGTGCCAGCAGCTCCTGGACAGCGAACACCGGGGAGCTGTTTTTT
V gene: TRBV21-1; clone size: -; D gene: -; J gene: TRBJ1-5; CDR3 protein: CASTQRGPKPFNQPQHF; CDR3 DNA: TGTGCCAGCACCCAGAGGGGGCCTAAGCCTTTCAATCAGCCCCAGCATTTT
V gene: TRBV12-3/TRBV12-4; clone size: few; D gene: -; J gene: TRBJ1-6; CDR3 protein: CASSLSSPLHF; CDR3 DNA: TGTGCCAGCAGTTTAAGCTCACCCCTCCACTTT
V gene: TRBV4-1; clone size: -; D gene: TRBD1; J gene: TRBJ1-3; CDR3 protein: CASSQPIWRTGENTIYF; CDR3 DNA: TGCGCCAGCAGCCAGCCCATCTGGAGAACAGGGGAAAACACCATATATTTT
V gene: TRBV10-3; clone size: -; D gene: -; J gene: TRBJ2-7; CDR3 protein: CAISSPKGRNSIYEQYF; CDR3 DNA: TGTGCCATCAGTTCCCCCAAGGGGCGGAACTCGATCTACGAGCAGTACTTC
V gene: TRBV7-2; clone size: -; D gene: TRBD1; J gene: TRBJ1-2; CDR3 protein: CASSLGQTPGYTF; CDR3 DNA: TGTGCCAGCAGCTTGGGACAGACCCCTGGCTACACCTTC
V gene: TRBV24-1; clone size: -; D gene: -; J gene: TRBJ2-2; CDR3 protein: CATSDFRAGELFF; CDR3 DNA: TGTGCCACCAGTGATTTCCGAGCCGGGGAGCTGTTTTTT
V gene: TRBV7-9; clone size: few; D gene: -; J gene: TRBJ1-3; CDR3 protein: CASSNGPANTIYF; CDR3 DNA: TGTGCCAGCAGCAATGGGCCGGCAAACACCATATATTTT
V gene: TRBV27; clone size: -; D gene: TRBD2; J gene: TRBJ2-2; CDR3 protein: CASSDRSPTSGRPAGELFF; CDR3 DNA: TGTGCCAGCAGCGACCGAAGCCCCACTAGCGGGAGACCCGCCGGGGAGCTGTTTTTT
V gene: TRBV10-3; clone size: -; D gene: -; J gene: TRBJ2-5; CDR3 protein: CAISGTAYQETQYF; CDR3 DNA: TGTGCCATCAGTGGGACAGCGTACCAAGAGACCCAGTACTTC
V gene: TRBV24-1; clone size: -; D gene: TRBD2; J gene: TRBJ2-3; CDR3 protein: CATSDPLAGGPGDTQYF; CDR3 DNA: TGTGCCACCAGTGATCCCCTAGCGGGAGGGCCGGGAGATACGCAGTATTTT
V gene: TRBV5-1; clone size: -; D gene: TRBD1; J gene: TRBJ1-1; CDR3 protein: CASSWTGGLMNTEAFF; CDR3 DNA: TGCGCCAGCAGCTGGACAGGGGGCCTAATGAACACTGAAGCTTTCTTT
V gene: TRBV7-8; clone size: -; D gene: -; J gene: TRBJ1-5; CDR3 protein: CASSLARGVSNQPQHF; CDR3 DNA: TGTGCCAGCAGCTTAGCTCGTGGGGTTAGCAATCAGCCCCAGCATTTT
V gene: TRBV7-9; clone size: -; D gene: TRBD1; J gene: TRBJ1-5; CDR3 protein: CASPGQTNQPQHF; CDR3 DNA: TGTGCCAGCCCGGGACAGACCAATCAGCCCCAGCATTTT
V gene: TRBV10-3; clone size: few; D gene: TRBD1; J gene: TRBJ1-5; CDR3 protein: CAISRDREDQPQHF; CDR3 DNA: TGTGCCATCAGCCGGGACAGGGAGGATCAGCCCCAGCATTTT
V gene: TRBV29-1; clone size: few; D gene: -; J gene: TRBJ1-4; CDR3 protein: CSGSTTNEKLFF; CDR3 DNA: TGCAGCGGCAGTACAACTAATGAAAAACTGTTTTTT
V gene: TRBV7-8; clone size: once; D gene: -; J gene: TRBJ2-5; CDR3 protein: CASSLLTRGEAQYF; CDR3 DNA: TGTGCCAGCAGCTTACTGACTCGCGGGGAGGCCCAGTACTTC
V gene: TRBV6-5; clone size: few; D gene: -; J gene: TRBJ1-5; CDR3 protein: CASSYPGDQPQHF; CDR3 DNA: TGTGCCAGCAGTTACCCGGGGGATCAGCCCCAGCATTTT
V gene: TRBV11-2; clone size: -; D gene: -; J gene: TRBJ1-1; CDR3 protein: CASSSDWNTEAFF; CDR3 DNA: TGTGCCAGCAGCTCGGACTGGAACACTGAAGCTTTCTTT
V gene: TRBV6-1; clone size: -; D gene: -; J gene: TRBJ2-1; CDR3 protein: CASISGQPLKSYNEQFF; CDR3 DNA: TGTGCCAGCATTTCAGGACAGCCCCTGAAGTCCTACAATGAGCAGTTCTTC
V gene: TRBV20-1; clone size: -; D gene: -; J gene: TRBJ1-5; CDR3 protein: CSAKMKQGNSNQPQHF; CDR3 DNA: TGCAGTGCTAAAATGAAACAGGGCAATAGCAATCAGCCCCAGCATTTT